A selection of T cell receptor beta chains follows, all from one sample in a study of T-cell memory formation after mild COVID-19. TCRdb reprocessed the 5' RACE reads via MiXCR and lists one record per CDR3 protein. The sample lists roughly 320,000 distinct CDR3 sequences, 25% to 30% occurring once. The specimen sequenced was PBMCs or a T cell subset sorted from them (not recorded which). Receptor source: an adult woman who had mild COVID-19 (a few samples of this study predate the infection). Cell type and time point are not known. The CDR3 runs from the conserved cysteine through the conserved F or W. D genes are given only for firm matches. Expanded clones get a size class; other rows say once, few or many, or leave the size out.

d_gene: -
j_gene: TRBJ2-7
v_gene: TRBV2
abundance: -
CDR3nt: TGTGCCAGCAGTCGGCTTTTACGCAGGGACGAGCAGTACTTC
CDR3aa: CASSRLLRRDEQYF

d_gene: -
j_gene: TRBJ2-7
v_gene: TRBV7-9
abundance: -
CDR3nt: TGTGCCAGCAGTCAGACAGGCTTCTCCTACGAGCAGTACTTC
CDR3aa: CASSQTGFSYEQYF

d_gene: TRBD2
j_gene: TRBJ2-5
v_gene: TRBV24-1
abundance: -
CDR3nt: TGTGCCACCAGTGCTTCTAGCGGGACCCAAGGGACCCAGTACTTC
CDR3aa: CATSASSGTQGTQYF

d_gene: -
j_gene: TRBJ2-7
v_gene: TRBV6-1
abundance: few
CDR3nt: TGTGCCAGCAGTGTCGGGGGCTCCGAGCAGTACTTC
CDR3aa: CASSVGGSEQYF

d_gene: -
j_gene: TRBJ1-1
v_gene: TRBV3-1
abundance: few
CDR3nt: TGTGCCAGCAGCCAAGGGTCCGGGGGACTGAACACTGAAGCTTTCTTT
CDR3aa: CASSQGSGGLNTEAFF

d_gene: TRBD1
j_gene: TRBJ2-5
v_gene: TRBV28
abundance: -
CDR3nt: TGTGCCAGCAGTCCAGCTAGACAGGGGGTCAGGGAGACCCAGTACTTC
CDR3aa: CASSPARQGVRETQYF

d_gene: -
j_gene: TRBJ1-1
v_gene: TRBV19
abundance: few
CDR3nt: TGTGCCAGTAGTATAACCCTGAACACTGAAGCTTTCTTT
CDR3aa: CASSITLNTEAFF

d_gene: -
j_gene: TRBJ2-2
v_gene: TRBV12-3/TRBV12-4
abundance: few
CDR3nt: TGTGCCAGCAGTTTTGTAGGGTACACCGGGGAGCTGTTTTTT
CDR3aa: CASSFVGYTGELFF

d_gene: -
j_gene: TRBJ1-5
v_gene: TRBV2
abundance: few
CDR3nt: TGTGCCAGCAGTGAGGACTCGGGCAATCAGCCCCAGCATTTT
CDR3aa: CASSEDSGNQPQHF

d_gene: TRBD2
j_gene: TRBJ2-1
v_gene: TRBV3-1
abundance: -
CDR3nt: TGTGCCAGCAGCCCCGGACTAGCGGGCAATGAGCAGTTCTTC
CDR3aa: CASSPGLAGNEQFF

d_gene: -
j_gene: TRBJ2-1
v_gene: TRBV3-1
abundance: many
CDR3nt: TGTGCCAGCAGCCAAACTAACAATGAGCAGTTCTTC
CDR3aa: CASSQTNNEQFF

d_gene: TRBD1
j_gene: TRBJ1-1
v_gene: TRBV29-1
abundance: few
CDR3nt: TGCAGCGTTGAAGAGGACAGGGTGGAGGCTTTCTTT
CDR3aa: CSVEEDRVEAFF

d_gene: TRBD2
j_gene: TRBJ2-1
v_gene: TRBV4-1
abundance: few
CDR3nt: TGCGCCAGCAGCCCGATAGGTCTAGCGGGGGGCGGGAATGAGCAGTTCTTC
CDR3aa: CASSPIGLAGGGNEQFF

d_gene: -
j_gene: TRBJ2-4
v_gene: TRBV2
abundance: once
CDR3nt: TGTGCCAGCAAGGGCAGCTACACCAAAAACATTCAGTACTTC
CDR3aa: CASKGSYTKNIQYF

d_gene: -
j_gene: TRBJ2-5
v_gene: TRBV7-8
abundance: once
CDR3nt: TGTGCCAGCAGCTCGACGGGGAGTACTCAAGAGACCCAGTACTTC
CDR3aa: CASSSTGSTQETQYF

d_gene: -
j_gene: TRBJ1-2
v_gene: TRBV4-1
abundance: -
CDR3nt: TGCGCCAGCAGCCAAGTGAGGGGCTACACCTTC
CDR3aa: CASSQVRGYTF

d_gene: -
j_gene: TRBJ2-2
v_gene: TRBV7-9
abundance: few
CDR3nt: TGTGCCAGCAGCTTAAACCAGGGCAAGAACACCGGGGAGCTGTTTTTT
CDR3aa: CASSLNQGKNTGELFF

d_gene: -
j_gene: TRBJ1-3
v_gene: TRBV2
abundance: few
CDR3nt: TGTGCCAGCAGTGGACAGACCTACTCTGGAAACACCATATATTTT
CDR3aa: CASSGQTYSGNTIYF

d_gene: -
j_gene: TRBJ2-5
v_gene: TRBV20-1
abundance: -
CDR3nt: TGCAGTGCTAGCCAATGGGAGACCCAGTACTTC
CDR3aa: CSASQWETQYF

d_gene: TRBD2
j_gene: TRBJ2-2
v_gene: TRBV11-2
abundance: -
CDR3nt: TGTGCCAGCAGCTTAGGCGGGGGAAGCACCGGGGAGCTGTTTTTT
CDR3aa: CASSLGGGSTGELFF

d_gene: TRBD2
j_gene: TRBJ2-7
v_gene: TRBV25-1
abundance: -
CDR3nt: TGTGCCAGCAGTGAATTCCAGCGGGGGGAGCAGTACTTC
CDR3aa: CASSEFQRGEQYF

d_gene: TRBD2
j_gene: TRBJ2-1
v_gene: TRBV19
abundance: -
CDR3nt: TGTGCCAGCAGTCCCGGTGGACTAGCCTACAATGAGCAGTTCTTC
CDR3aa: CASSPGGLAYNEQFF